This T cell receptor beta chain was recovered during a study of post-analysis software for immune sequencing data. The study, taken as a whole, reports: With TRBV5-6, TRBV5-1 and TRBV20-1 included, roughly five TRBV segments were more frequent in patients than in controls.

Built from TCR beta cDNA, the libraries had unique molecular identifiers in them. MiXCR, applied by TCRdb to the PCR reads, yields one record per CDR3 protein. The sample shows a few hundred thousand distinct CDR3 sequences, 30% to 40% of them seen only once. On this clonotype: Its antigen is currently unknown.

The CDR3 is made up of 14 amino acids. Per the germline V gene, CDR1 is DFQATT and CDR2 is SNEGSKA (reference sequence). The V gene is TRBV20-1, the J gene TRBJ2-5; TRBD2 aligns across 10 bases. The J call is uncertain, as TRBJ2-7 better fits the DNA end. The sequence came from a girl under 18 with multiple sclerosis. Sequencing input: blood. The CDR3 here is CSAPLAGLINEQYF. The CDR3 bases are TGCAGTGCCCCACTAGCGGGGTTGATTAACGAGCAGTACTTC.